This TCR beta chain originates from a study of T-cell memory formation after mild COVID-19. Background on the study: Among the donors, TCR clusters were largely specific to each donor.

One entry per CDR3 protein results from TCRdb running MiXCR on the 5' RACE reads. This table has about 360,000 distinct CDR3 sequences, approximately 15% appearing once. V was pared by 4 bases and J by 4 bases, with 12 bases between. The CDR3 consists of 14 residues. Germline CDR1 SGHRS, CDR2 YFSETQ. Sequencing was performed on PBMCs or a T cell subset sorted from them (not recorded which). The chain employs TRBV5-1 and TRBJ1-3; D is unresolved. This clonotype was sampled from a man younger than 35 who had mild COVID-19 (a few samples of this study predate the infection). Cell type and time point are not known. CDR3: CASSAVLAGNTIYF. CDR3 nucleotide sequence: TGCGCCAGCAGCGCCGTTCTGGCCGGAAACACCATATATTTT.